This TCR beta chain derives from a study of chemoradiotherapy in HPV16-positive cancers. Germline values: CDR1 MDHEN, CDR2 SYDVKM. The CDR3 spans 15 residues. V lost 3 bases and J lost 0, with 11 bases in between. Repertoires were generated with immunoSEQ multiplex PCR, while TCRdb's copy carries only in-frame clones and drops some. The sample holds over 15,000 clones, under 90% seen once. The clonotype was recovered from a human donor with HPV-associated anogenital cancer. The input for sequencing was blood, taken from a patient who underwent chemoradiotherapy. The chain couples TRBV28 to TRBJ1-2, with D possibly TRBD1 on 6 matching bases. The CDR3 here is CASSLGGNSNYGYTF. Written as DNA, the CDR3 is TGTGCCAGCAGTTTGGGGGGCAATTCTAACTATGGCTACACCTTC.